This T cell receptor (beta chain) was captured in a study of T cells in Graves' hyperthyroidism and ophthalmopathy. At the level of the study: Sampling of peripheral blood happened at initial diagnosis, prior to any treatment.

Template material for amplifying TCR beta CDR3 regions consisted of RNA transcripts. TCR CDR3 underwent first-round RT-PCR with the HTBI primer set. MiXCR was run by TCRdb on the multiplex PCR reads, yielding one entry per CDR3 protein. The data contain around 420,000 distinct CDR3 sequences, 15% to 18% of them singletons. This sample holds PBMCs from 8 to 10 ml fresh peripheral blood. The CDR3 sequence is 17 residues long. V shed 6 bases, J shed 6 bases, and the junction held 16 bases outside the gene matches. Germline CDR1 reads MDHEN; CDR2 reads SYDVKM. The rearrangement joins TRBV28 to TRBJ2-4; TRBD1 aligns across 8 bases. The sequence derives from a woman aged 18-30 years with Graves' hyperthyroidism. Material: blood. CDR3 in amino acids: CASSRPDRVGFRNIQYF. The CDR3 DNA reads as TGTGCCAGCAGCCGACCGGACAGGGTAGGATTCAGAAACATTCAGTACTTC.